A single sample is the source of the 16 T cell receptor beta chains below, sequenced in a study of cytotoxic CD8 clonotypes in ibrutinib-treated CLL. Data came from immunoSEQ multiplex PCR; TCRdb stores just in-frame clones and leaves some out. The sample includes 14,000 or so clones, around 60% seen only once; the top ten take around 40%. The sequences come from PBMCs, collected before ibrutinib treatment. Receptor source: a human donor with chronic lymphocytic leukemia.

This sequence joins TRBV4-1 and TRBJ2-7; D not certain. CDR1 MGHRA and CDR2 YSYEKL come from the germline V gene. This CDR3 has 16 amino acids. The V end lost 0 bases, the J end lost 1 base, and 13 bases lay between the germline ends. This CDR3 is CASSQEGGSLSYEQYF. CDR3 sequence (DNA): TGCGCCAGCAGCCAAGAAGGTGGGTCGTTATCCTACGAGCAGTACTTC.

This clone has a handful of counts. The chain uses TRBV10-3 and TRBJ1-6, with unresolved D. The CDR3 length is 13 residues. CDR1 ENHRY and CDR2 SYGVKD come from the germline V gene. Trimming removed 4 bases from V and 8 bases from J, with 9 bases in between. The DNA for the CDR3 is TGTGCCATCAGTGGGAGCCTCCATTCACCCCTCCACTTT. This translates into CAISGSLHSPLHF.

In this sample, this clone is medium-sized. CDR3: CASSILLGGGLGNTIYF. In nucleotides, the CDR3 is TGTGCCAGCAGCATACTGCTCGGGGGCGGCCTTGGAAACACCATATATTTT. V and J are TRBV7-8 and TRBJ1-3; TRBD1 is a possible D gene (6 bases). V was shortened by 5 bases and J by 3 bases, with 20 bases between the two germline ends. Germline loops: CDR1 SGHVS, CDR2 FQNEAQ. This CDR3 region has 17 residues.

By its share, this clone is large. The genes are TRBV11-2 and TRBJ2-7; 7 positions match TRBD1. Germline V gene data show CDR1 as SGHAT and CDR2 as FQNNGV. The CDR3 spans 16 residues. V lost 2 bases, J lost 0 bases, and 7 bases stayed unmatched. CDR3 sequence: CASSLLGGHSSYEQYF. The CDR3 region has the DNA TGTGCCAGCAGCTTATTAGGGGGCCACAGCTCCTACGAGCAGTACTTC.

The chain employs TRBV2 and TRBJ2-1, with TRBD2 matching over 9 bases. Germline CDR1 is SNHLY and CDR2 is FYNNEI. The V segment lost 7 bases and the J segment 8 bases; nucleotides outside the gene matches: 12. The CDR3 loop spans 15 amino acids. The CDR3 bases are TGTGCCAGCAAGGCTAGCGGGGCCTCAGGGGATGAGCAGTTCTTC. Translating gives CASKASGASGDEQFF.

The chain joins TRBV5-1 to TRBJ2-6; D is ambiguous. Germline CDR1 SGHRS, CDR2 YFSETQ. There are 14 residues in the CDR3. Trimming cost V 4 bases and J 1 base, with 6 bases left between them. The CDR3 coding sequence is TGCGCCAGCAGCCACCTATCTGGGGCCAACGTCCTGACTTTC. Residues: CASSHLSGANVLTF.

The chain combines TRBV7-9 with TRBJ2-5, with 9 bases aligning to TRBD1. The V segment lost 4 bases and the J segment 4 bases; nucleotides outside the gene matches: 7. The CDR3 length is 15 residues. Per germline, CDR1 SEHNR and CDR2 FQNEAQ (reference sequence). The CDR3 loop is CASSSTGGEGETQYF. The CDR3 bases are TGTGCCAGCAGCTCTACAGGGGGCGAGGGAGAGACCCAGTACTTC.

The chain joins TRBV11-2 to TRBJ2-3; no clear D. CDR3 length: 13 residues. The germline CDR1 and CDR2 sequences are SGHAT and FQNNGV. V was trimmed by 5 bases and J by 7 bases, leaving 13 bases between them. Here the CDR3 reads CASSNPVPHTQYF. For the CDR3, the DNA is TGTGCCAGCAGCAACCCTGTCCCCCATACGCAGTATTTT.

With regard to this clone: Other nucleotide sequences in the sample specify the same CDR3. The chain uses TRBV11-2 and TRBJ1-5, with TRBD1 identical over 7 bases. Germline V lookup: CDR1 SGHAT, CDR2 FQNNGV. With V trimmed by 5 bases and J by 5 bases, 6 bases remained unmatched. The CDR3 is 14 residues long. The CDR3 loop is CASSLSTGDQPQHF. As DNA, the CDR3 is TGTGCCAGCAGCCTCAGCACAGGGGATCAGCCCCAGCATTTT. Drawing the rest from reference TRBV11-2 and TRBJ1-5, the complete variable domain is EAGVAQSPRYKIIEKRQSVAFWCNPISGHATLYWYQQILGQGPKLLIQFQNNGVVDDSQLPKDRFSAERLKGVDSTLKIQPAKLEDSAVYLCASSLSTGDQPQHFGDGTRLSIL.

This clone was seen a handful of times. V usage is TRBV27 and J usage is TRBJ1-6; 8 bases are shared with TRBD1. Unmatched junction bases numbered 7, after V lost 7 bases and J lost 5 bases. The V gene's germline CDR1 is MNHEY and CDR2 SMNVEV (reference sequence). CDR3 length: 15 residues. The CDR3 region has the DNA TGTGCCAGCACCCAGGGGACAGGCCATAATTCACCCCTCCACTTT. Its protein is CASTQGTGHNSPLHF.

By proportion, this clone is medium-sized. This CDR3 reads CAISLGSDSYGYTF. The CDR3 coding sequence is TGTGCCATCAGTTTGGGATCGGATAGCTATGGCTACACCTTC. The chain employs TRBV10-3 and TRBJ1-2; D remains unclear. Trimming left V 5 bases short and J 4 bases short, with 14 bases between. CDR1 ENHRY and CDR2 SYGVKD come from the germline V gene. The CDR3 sequence is 14 residues long.

Only a few counts were recorded for this clone. V and J are TRBV5-4 and TRBJ1-1; 8 bases agree with TRBD1. Germline loops: CDR1 SGHNT, CDR2 YYREEE (reference sequence). V was clipped by 0 bases and J by 1 base; unmatched bases: 11. The CDR3 totals 18 residues. In nucleotides, the CDR3 is TGTGCCAGCAGCTTGGCCTCGGCGGCAGGGGGCCCGAACACTGAAGCTTTCTTT. It specifies CASSLASAAGGPNTEAFF.

The V gene is TRBV5-4, the J gene TRBJ1-1; D is possibly TRBD1 (5 bases). The CDR3 totals 13 residues. Germline V gene sequence: CDR1 SGHNT, CDR2 YYREEE (reference sequence). Trimming removed 1 base from V and 5 bases from J, with 9 bases in between. The CDR3 nucleotides read TGTGCCAGCAGCTTGTGGGGGTTTACTGAAGCTTTCTTT. It translates to CASSLWGFTEAFF.

The CDR3 nucleotides read TGCGCCAGCACCAGGTCGGGAAACTCCTACGAGCAGTACTTC. Translating it yields CASTRSGNSYEQYF. This chain uses TRBV10-2 with TRBJ2-7, with a possible D match to TRBD2 (5 bases). The germline V gene encodes CDR1 WSHSY and CDR2 SAAADI. CDR3 length equals 14 residues. Trimming pared 7 bases from V and 0 bases from J, leaving 13 bases between.

The chain couples TRBV19 to TRBJ2-2; D remains unclear. CDR1 LNHDA and CDR2 SQIVND come from the germline V gene (reference sequence). V was cut by 0 bases and J by 7 bases, with 12 bases left in between. The CDR3 spans 15 residues. CDR3 DNA sequence: TGTGCCAGTAGTATAGAACCGCGAACGGGCGGGGAGCTGTTTTTT. Translated: CASSIEPRTGGELFF.

The chain couples TRBV29-1 to TRBJ2-1; weak D call: TRBD1 (6 bases). The CDR3 extends over 13 amino acids. Germline-derived CDR1 and CDR2 are SQVTM and ANQGSEA. The V end lost 4 bases, the J end lost 7 bases, and 14 bases lay between the germline ends. The CDR3 sequence: CSVVQGRGNEQFF. The CDR3 DNA reads TGCAGCGTTGTTCAGGGGAGAGGGAATGAGCAGTTCTTC.